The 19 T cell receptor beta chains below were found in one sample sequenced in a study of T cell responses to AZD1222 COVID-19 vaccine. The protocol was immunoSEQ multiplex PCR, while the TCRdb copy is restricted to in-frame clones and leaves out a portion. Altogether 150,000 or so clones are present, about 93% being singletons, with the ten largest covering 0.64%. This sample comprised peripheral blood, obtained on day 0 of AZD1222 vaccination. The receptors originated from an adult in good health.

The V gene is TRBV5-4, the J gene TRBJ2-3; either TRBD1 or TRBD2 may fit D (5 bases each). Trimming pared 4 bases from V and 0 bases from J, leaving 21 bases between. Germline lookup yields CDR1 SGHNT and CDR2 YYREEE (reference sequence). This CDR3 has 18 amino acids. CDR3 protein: CASSLSPGTQASTDTQYF. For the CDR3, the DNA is TGTGCCAGCAGCCTTTCTCCCGGGACGCAGGCTAGCACAGATACGCAGTATTTT.

CDR3 protein: CASFTSGHNEQFF. The CDR3 DNA reads as TGTGCCAGCTTTACTAGCGGACACAATGAGCAGTTCTTC. The rearrangement links TRBV2 to TRBJ2-1; TRBD2 agrees at 8 bases. Germline CDR1 and CDR2: SNHLY and FYNNEI. V lost 8 bases and J lost 5; bases outside the gene matches: 5. The CDR3 runs to 13 residues.

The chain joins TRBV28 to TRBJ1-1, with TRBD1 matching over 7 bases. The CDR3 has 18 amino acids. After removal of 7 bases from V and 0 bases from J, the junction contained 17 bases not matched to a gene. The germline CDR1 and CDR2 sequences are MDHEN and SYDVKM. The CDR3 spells CASILRDSFGGMNTEAFF. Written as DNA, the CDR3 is TGTGCCAGCATCCTCAGGGACAGCTTTGGAGGAATGAACACTGAAGCTTTCTTT.

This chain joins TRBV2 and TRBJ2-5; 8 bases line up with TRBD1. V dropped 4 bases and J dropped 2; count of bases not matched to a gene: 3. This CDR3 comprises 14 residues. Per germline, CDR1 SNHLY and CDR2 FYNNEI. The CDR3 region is CASSGGQGQETQYF. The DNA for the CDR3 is TGTGCCAGCAGTGGCGGACAGGGACAAGAGACCCAGTACTTC. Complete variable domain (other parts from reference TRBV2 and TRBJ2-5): EPEVTQTPSHQVTQMGQEVILRCVPISNHLYFYWYRQILGQKVEFLVSFYNNEISEKSEIFDDQFSVERPDGSNFTLKIRSTKLEDSAMYFCASSGGQGQETQYFGPGTRLLVL.

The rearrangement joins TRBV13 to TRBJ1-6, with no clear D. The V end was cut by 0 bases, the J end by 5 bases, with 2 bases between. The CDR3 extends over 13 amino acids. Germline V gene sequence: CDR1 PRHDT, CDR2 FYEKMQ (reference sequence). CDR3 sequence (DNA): TGTGCCAGCAGCTTAGGGGATAATTCACCCCTCCACTTT. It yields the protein CASSLGDNSPLHF.

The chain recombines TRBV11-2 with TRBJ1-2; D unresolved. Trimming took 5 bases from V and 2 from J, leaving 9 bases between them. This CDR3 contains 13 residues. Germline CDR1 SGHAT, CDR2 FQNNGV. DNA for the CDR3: TGTGCCAGCAGCCTGAGGTTAAACTATGGCTACACCTTC. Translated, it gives CASSLRLNYGYTF.

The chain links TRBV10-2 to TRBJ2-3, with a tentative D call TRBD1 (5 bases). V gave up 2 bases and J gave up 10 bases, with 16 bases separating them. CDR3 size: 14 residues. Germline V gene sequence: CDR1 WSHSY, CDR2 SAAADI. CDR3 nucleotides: TGCGCCAGCAGTGAGCCTCTGGATGGGGCCTCGCAGTATTTT. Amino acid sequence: CASSEPLDGASQYF.

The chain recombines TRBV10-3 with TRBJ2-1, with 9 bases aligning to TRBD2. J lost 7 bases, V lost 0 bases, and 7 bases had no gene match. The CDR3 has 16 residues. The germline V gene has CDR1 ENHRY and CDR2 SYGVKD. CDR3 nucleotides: TGTGCCATCAGTGAGTCTCTAGCGGGATTAGTTAATGAGCAGTTCTTC. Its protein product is CAISESLAGLVNEQFF.

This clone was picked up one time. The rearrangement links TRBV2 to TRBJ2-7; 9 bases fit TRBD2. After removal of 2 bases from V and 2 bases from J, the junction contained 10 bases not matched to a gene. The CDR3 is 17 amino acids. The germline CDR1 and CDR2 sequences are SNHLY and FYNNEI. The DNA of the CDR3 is TGTGCCAGCAGTGAACTTAGCGGGAGTCCTTGGACCTACGAGCAGTACTTC. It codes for CASSELSGSPWTYEQYF. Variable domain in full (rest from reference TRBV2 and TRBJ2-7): EPEVTQTPSHQVTQMGQEVILRCVPISNHLYFYWYRQILGQKVEFLVSFYNNEISEKSEIFDDQFSVERPDGSNFTLKIRSTKLEDSAMYFCASSELSGSPWTYEQYFGPGTRLTVT.

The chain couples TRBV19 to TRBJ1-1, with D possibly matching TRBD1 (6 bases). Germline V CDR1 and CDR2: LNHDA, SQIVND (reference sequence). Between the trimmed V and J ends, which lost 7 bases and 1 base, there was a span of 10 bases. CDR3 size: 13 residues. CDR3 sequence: CASTYRENTEAFF. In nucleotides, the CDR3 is TGTGCCAGTACGTACAGGGAGAACACTGAAGCTTTCTTT.

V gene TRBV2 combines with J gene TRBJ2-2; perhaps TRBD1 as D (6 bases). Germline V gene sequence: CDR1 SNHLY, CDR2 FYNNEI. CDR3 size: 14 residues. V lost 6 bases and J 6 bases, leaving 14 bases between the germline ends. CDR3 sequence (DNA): TGTGCCAGCAGGATCCGACAGGCCCCCGGGGAGCTGTTTTTT. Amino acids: CASRIRQAPGELFF.

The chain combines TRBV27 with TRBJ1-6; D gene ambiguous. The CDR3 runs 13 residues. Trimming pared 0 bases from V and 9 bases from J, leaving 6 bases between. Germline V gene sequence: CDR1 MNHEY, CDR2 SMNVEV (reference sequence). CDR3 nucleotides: TGTGCCAGCAGTTTATCCGCCCGTTCACCCCTCCACTTT. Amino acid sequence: CASSLSARSPLHF.

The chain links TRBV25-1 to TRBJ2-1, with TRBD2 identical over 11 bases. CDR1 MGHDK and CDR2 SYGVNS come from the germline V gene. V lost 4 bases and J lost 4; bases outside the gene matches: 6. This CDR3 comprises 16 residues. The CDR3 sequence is CASSVLTSGEYNEQFF. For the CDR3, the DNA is TGTGCCAGCAGTGTCCTGACTAGCGGGGAATACAATGAGCAGTTCTTC.

The CDR3 is CASSQDAGELFF. CDR3 coding DNA: TGTGCCAGCAGCCAAGACGCCGGGGAGCTGTTTTTT. The gene calls are TRBV3-1 (or the pseudogene TRBV3-2) and TRBJ2-2, with D unclear. The CDR3 totals 12 residues. The germline CDR1 and CDR2 sequences are LGHDT and YNNKEL (reference sequence). Trimming shortened V by 0 bases and J by 6 bases, and 2 bases separated the two germline ends.

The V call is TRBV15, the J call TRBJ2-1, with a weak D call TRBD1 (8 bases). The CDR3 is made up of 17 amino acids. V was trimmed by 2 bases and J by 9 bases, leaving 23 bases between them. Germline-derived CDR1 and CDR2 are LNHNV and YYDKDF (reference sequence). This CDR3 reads CATSRSQGAGAEGEQFF. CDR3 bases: TGTGCCACCAGCAGATCTCAGGGGGCGGGAGCGGAAGGTGAGCAGTTCTTC.

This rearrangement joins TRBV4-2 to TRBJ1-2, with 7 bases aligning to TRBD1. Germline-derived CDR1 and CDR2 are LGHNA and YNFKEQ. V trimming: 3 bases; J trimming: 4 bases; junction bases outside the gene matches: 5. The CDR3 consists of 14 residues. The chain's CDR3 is CASSQVGQIYGYTF. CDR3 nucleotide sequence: TGTGCCAGCAGCCAGGTGGGACAGATCTATGGCTACACCTTC.

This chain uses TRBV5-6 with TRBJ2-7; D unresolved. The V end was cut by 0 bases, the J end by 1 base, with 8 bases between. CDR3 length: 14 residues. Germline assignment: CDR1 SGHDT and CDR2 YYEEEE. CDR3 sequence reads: CASSLGAGSYEQYF. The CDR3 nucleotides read TGTGCCAGCAGCTTGGGGGCAGGTTCCTACGAGCAGTACTTC.

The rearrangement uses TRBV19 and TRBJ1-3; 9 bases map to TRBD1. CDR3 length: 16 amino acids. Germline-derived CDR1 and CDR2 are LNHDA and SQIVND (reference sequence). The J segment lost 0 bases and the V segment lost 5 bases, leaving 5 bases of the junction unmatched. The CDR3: CASSDRGAGSGNTIYF. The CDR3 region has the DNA TGTGCCAGTAGTGACAGGGGGGCAGGCTCTGGAAACACCATATATTTT.

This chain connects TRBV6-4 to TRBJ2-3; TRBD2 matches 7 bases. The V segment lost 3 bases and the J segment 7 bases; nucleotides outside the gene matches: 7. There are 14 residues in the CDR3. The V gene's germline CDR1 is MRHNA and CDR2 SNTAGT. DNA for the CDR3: TGTGCCAGCAGTGAGGGGGGGAAGGCAAATACGCAGTATTTT. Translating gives CASSEGGKANTQYF.